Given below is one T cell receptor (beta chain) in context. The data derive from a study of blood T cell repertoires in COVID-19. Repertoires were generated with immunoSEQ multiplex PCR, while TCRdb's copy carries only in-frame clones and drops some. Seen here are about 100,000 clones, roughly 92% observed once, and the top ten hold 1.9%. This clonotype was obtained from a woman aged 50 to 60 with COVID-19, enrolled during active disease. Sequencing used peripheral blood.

The CDR3, as DNA: TGTGCCTGGAGCCGCGGCACCTCTAGCACAGATACGCAGTATTTT. It yields the protein CAWSRGTSSTDTQYF. The chain couples TRBV30 to TRBJ2-3, with D unresolved. Looked up from germline, CDR1 is GTSNPN and CDR2 is SVGIG (reference sequence). The CDR3 sequence is 15 residues long. V was pared by 3 bases and J by 0 bases, with 13 bases between.